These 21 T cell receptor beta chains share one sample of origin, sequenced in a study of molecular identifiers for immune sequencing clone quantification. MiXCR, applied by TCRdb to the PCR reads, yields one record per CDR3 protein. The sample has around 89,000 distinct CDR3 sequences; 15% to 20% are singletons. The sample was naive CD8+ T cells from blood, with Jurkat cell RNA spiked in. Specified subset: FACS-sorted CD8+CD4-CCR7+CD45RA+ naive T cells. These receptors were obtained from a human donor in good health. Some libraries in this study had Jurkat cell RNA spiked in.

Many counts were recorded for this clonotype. The chain's CDR3 is CASSLAAGGNTQYF. CDR3 nucleotides: TGTGCCAGCAGCTTAGCGGCAGGGGGCAATACGCAGTATTTT. J is TRBJ2-3 and V is TRBV7-6, with 8 bases lining up with TRBD1. V lost 0 bases, J lost 7 bases, and 3 bases stayed unmatched. Looked up from germline, CDR1 is SGHVS and CDR2 is FNYEAQ. The CDR3 length is 14 residues.

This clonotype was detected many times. The CDR3 here is CASSYTGTSGSTSTDTQYF. CDR3 bases: TGTGCCAGCAGTTATACCGGGACTAGCGGGTCGACTAGCACAGATACGCAGTATTTT. The rearrangement uses TRBV2 and TRBJ2-3; TRBD2 matches 12 bases. The V gene end was trimmed by 5 bases and the J gene end by 0 bases; junction bases not matched to a gene: 12. The CDR3 extends over 19 amino acids. The germline V gene has CDR1 SNHLY and CDR2 FYNNEI. The complete variable domain, with remaining parts taken from reference TRBV2 and TRBJ2-3, reads EPEVTQTPSHQVTQMGQEVILRCVPISNHLYFYWYRQILGQKVEFLVSFYNNEISEKSEIFDDQFSVERPDGSNFTLKIRSTKLEDSAMYFCASSYTGTSGSTSTDTQYFGPGTRLTVL.

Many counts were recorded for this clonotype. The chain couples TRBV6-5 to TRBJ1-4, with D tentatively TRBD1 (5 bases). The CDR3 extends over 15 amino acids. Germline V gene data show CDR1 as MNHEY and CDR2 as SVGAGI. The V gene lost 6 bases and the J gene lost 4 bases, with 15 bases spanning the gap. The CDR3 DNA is TGTGCCAGCAGCGAACGGGACTACTATAATGAAAAACTGTTTTTT. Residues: CASSERDYYNEKLFF.

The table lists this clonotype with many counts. Here the CDR3 reads CASSAWTGGYSPLHF. CDR3 DNA: TGTGCCAGCAGTGCCTGGACAGGGGGTTATTCACCCCTCCACTTT. This chain joins TRBV27 and TRBJ1-6, with TRBD1 matching over 10 bases. Germline CDR1 MNHEY, CDR2 SMNVEV (reference sequence). The ends lost 5 bases at V and 8 bases at J; junction bases unmatched: 6. The CDR3 has 15 amino acids.

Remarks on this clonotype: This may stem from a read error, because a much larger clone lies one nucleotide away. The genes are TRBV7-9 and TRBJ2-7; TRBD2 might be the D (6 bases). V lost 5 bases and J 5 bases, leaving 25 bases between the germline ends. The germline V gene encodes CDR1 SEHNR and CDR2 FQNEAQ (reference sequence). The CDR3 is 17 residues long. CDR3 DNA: TGTGCCAGCAGCCACAACAAGGCGGCCGGGAGAGAAAACGAGCAGTACTTC. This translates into CASSHNKAAGRENEQYF.

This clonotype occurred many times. The CDR3 nucleotides are TGCAGTGCTGCCATCCCGCTAGCGGGAGGGCCGGAGACCTACGAGCAGTACTTC. Residues: CSAAIPLAGGPETYEQYF. The V call is TRBV20-1, the J call TRBJ2-7, with TRBD2 matching 12 bases. V dropped 5 bases and J dropped 2; count of bases not matched to a gene: 16. Germline assignment: CDR1 DFQATT and CDR2 SNEGSKA (reference sequence). The CDR3 has 18 residues.

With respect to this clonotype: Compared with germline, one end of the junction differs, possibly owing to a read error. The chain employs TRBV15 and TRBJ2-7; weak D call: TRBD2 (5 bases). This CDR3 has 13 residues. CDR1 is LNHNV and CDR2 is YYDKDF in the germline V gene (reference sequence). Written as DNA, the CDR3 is TGTGCCGCCAGCACAGCTAGCTCCTACGAGCAGTGCTTC. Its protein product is CAASTASSYEQCF. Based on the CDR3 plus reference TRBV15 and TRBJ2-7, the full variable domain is DAMVIQNPRYQVTQFGKPVTLSCSQTLNHNVMYWYQQKSSQAPKLLFHYYDKDFNNEADTPDNFQSRRPNTSFCFLDIRSPGLGDTAMYLCAASTASSYEQCFGPGTRLTVT.

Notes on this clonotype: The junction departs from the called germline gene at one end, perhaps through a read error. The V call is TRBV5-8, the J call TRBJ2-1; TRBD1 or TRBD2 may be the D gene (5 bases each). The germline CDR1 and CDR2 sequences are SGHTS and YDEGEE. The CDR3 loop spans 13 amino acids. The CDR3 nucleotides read TGTGCCTGCAGCTTGTCCGGGGCCGATGAGCAGTTCTTC. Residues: CACSLSGADEQFF.

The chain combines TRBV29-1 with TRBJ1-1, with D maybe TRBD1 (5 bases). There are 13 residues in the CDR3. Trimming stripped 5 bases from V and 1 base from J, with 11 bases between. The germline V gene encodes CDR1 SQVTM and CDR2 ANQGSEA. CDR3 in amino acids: CSVRRDQNTEAFF. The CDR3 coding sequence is TGCAGCGTTCGAAGGGACCAGAACACTGAAGCTTTCTTT.

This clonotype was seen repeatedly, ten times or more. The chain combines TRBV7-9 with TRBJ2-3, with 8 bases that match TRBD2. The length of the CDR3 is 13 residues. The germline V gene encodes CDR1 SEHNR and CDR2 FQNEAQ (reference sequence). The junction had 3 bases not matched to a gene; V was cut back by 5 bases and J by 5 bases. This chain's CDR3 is CASSALAGDTQYF. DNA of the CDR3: TGTGCCAGCAGCGCGCTAGCGGGAGATACGCAGTATTTT.

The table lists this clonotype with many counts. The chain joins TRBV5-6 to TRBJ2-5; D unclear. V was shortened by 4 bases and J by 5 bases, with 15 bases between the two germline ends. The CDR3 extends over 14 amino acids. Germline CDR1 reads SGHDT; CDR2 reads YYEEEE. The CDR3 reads CASSPWTRQETQYF. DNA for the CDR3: TGTGCCAGCAGCCCCTGGACCCGGCAGGAGACCCAGTACTTC.

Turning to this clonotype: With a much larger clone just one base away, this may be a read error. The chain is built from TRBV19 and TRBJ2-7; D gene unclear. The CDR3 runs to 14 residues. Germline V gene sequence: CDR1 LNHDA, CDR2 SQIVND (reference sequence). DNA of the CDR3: TGTGCCGGTAGTATAGTCCCGGATTCCTACGAGCAGTACTTC. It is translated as CAGSIVPDSYEQYF.

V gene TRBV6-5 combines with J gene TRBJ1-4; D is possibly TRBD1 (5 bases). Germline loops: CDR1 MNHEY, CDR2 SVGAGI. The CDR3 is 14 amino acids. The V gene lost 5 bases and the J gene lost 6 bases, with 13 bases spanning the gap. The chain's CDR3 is CASSRGGGDEKLFF. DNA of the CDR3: TGTGCCAGCAGTAGGGGCGGGGGGGATGAAAAACTGTTTTTT.

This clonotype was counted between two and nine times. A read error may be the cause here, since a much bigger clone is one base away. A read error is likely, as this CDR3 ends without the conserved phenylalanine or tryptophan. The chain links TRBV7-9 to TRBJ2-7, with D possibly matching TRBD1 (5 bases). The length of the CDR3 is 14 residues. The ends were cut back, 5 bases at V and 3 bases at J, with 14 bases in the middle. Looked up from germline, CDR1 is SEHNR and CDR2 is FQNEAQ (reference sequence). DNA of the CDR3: TGTGCCAGCAGCGCAGGGTCTTCGGTCTACGAGCAGTACCTC. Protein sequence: CASSAGSSVYEQYL.

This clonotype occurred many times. DNA for the CDR3: TGCAGCTTCTCAGGCACTAGCACAGATACGCAGTATTTT. This codes for CSFSGTSTDTQYF. This rearrangement joins TRBV29-1 to TRBJ2-3; D remains unclear. The CDR3 consists of 13 residues. Germline-derived CDR1 and CDR2 are SQVTM and ANQGSEA. V shed 8 bases and J shed 0 bases, with 12 bases lying between them.

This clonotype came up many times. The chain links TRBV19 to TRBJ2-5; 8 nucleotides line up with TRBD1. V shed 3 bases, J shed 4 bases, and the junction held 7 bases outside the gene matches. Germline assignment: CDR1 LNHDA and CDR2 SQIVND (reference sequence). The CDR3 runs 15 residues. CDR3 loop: CASSIGQGLLETQYF. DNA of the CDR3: TGTGCCAGTAGTATTGGACAGGGTCTTTTAGAGACCCAGTACTTC.

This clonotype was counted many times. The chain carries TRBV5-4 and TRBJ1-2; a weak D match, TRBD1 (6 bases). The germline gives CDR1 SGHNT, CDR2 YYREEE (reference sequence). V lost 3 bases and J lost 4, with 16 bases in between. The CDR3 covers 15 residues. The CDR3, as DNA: TGTGCCAGCAGCTCACAGGGCTCCCCCTCCTATGGCTACACCTTC. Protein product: CASSSQGSPSYGYTF.

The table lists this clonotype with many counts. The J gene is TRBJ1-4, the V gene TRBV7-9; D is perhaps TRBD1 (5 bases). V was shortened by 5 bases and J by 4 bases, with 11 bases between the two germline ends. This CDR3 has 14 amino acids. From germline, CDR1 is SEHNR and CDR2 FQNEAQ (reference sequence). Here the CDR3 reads CASSLTESNEKLFF. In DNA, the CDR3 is TGTGCCAGCAGCCTGACAGAGAGTAATGAAAAACTGTTTTTT.

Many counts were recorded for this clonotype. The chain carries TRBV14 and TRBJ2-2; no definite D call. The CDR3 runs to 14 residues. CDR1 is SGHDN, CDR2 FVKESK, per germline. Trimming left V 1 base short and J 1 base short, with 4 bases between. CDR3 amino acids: CASSQGMNTGELFF. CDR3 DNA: TGTGCCAGCAGCCAAGGGATGAACACCGGGGAGCTGTTTTTT.

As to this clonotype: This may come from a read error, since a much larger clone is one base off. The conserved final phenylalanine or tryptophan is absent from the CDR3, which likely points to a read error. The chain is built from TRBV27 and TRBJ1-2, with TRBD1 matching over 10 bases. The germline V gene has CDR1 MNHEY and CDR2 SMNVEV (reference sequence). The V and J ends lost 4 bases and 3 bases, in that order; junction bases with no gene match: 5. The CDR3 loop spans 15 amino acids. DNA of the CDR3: TGTGCCAGCAGTTCCATGGACAGGGGGTACTATGGCTACACCCTC. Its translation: CASSSMDRGYYGYTL.

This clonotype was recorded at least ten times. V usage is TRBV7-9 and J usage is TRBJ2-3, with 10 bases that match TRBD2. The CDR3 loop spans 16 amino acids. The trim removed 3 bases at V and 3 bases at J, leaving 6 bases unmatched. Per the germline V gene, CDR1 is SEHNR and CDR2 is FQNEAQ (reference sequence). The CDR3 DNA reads TGTGCCAGCAGCTTTCCCGGACTAGCGGCGACAGATACGCAGTATTTT. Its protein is CASSFPGLAATDTQYF. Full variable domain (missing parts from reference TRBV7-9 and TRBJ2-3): DTGVSQNPRHKITKRGQNVTFRCDPISEHNRLYWYRQTLGQGPEFLTYFQNEAQLEKSRLLSDRFSAERPKGSFSTLEIQRTEQGDSAMYLCASSFPGLAATDTQYFGPGTRLTVL.